The 16 T cell receptor beta chains given below trace back to one sample, sequenced in a study of cytomegalovirus exposure and HLA in healthy donors. Use of 60 Vbeta and 13 Jbeta primers characterized the PCR. Clones were read by immunoSEQ multiplex PCR, and TCRdb kept only the in-frame ones, dropping some. The sample has under 45,000 clones, 77% seen once. The sequencing sample was made of PBMCs. These receptors all come from a young man in good health and CMV-seronegative.

This clone has only one observation. The chain carries TRBV7-8 and TRBJ2-1; TRBD2 matches at 7 bases. The CDR3 runs 14 residues. After removal of 5 bases from V and 10 bases from J, the junction contained 11 bases not matched to a gene. Germline values: CDR1 SGHVS, CDR2 FQNEAQ. DNA for the CDR3: TGTGCCAGCAGCCGGTTGGGGAGGGCCGTCGAGCAGTTCTTC. Its protein is CASSRLGRAVEQFF.

This chain joins TRBV7-6 and TRBJ2-3; TRBD2 aligns across 9 bases. Germline V CDR1 and CDR2: SGHVS, FNYEAQ. V dropped 5 bases and J dropped 4; count of bases not matched to a gene: 13. The CDR3 has 17 residues. CDR3 sequence: CASSGRRAGGPADTQYF. The CDR3 coding sequence is TGTGCCAGCAGCGGAAGGAGGGCGGGAGGGCCGGCAGATACGCAGTATTTT.

The chain is built from TRBV11-2 and TRBJ2-7; D is possibly TRBD1 (5 bases). The CDR3 has 12 amino acids. V gave up 4 bases and J gave up 3 bases, with 7 bases separating them. The germline gives CDR1 SGHAT, CDR2 FQNNGV. The CDR3 region has the DNA TGTGCCAGCAGCTCAACAGGCTACGAGCAGTACTTC. Translation gives CASSSTGYEQYF.

The rearrangement uses TRBV4-1 and TRBJ1-5; 11 bases map to TRBD1. The CDR3 extends over 16 amino acids. Germline CDR1 and CDR2: MGHRA and YSYEKL. Trimming removed 1 base from V and 6 bases from J; junction bases left unmatched: 5. CDR3 protein: CASSQGDRGYSQPQHF. CDR3 sequence (DNA): TGCGCCAGCAGCCAAGGGGACAGGGGGTACTCTCAGCCCCAGCATTTT.

This clone was seen a handful of times. The chain has TRBV7-2 and TRBJ2-3, with D perhaps TRBD2 (5 bases). Trimming pared 2 bases from V and 6 bases from J, leaving 15 bases between. The CDR3 is 15 amino acids. Germline V CDR1 and CDR2: SGHTA, FQGNSA. In DNA, the CDR3 is TGTGCCAGCAGCTTACATCTCGGGGTGGCGGATACGCAGTATTTT. It is translated as CASSLHLGVADTQYF.

The chain is built from TRBV7-2 and TRBJ1-1; D gene uncertain. The CDR3 is 13 amino acids. The germline V and J ends were trimmed by 5 bases and 7 bases, with 14 bases remaining between them. Germline V gives CDR1 SGHTA, CDR2 FQGNSA. The CDR3, as DNA: TGTGCCAGCAGCCCCCAATTCCGGGGTGAAGCTTTCTTT. As protein: CASSPQFRGEAFF.

Notes on this clone: Because it lacks the conserved phenylalanine or tryptophan at the end, this CDR3 is likely a read error. V and J are TRBV28 and TRBJ1-1; weak D call: TRBD1 (6 bases). This CDR3 has 16 amino acids. The germline CDR1 and CDR2 sequences are MDHEN and SYDVKM. V was pared by 6 bases and J by 0 bases, with 17 bases between. The CDR3 DNA sequence: TGTGCCAGCAGACTAGGGGGGGGCGCGTTGAACACTGAAGCTTTCGTT. Its translation: CASRLGGGALNTEAFV.

The chain uses TRBV2 and TRBJ1-1, with D tentatively TRBD1 (5 bases). Germline assignment: CDR1 SNHLY and CDR2 FYNNEI. The CDR3 covers 11 residues. The V end was cut by 7 bases, the J end by 7 bases, with 10 bases between. CDR3 DNA: TGTGCCAGCAATGACGACAGTGAAGCTTTCTTT. Translation: CASNDDSEAFF.

The chain uses TRBV27 and TRBJ2-1, with D possibly TRBD2 on 5 matching bases. With 6 bases removed from V and 1 base from J, the gap between germline ends came to 10 bases. Germline CDR1 is MNHEY and CDR2 is SMNVEV (reference sequence). The CDR3 covers 14 residues. The CDR3 loop is CASSLGGSYNEQFF. The DNA of the CDR3 is TGTGCCAGCAGCCTGGGCGGGTCCTACAATGAGCAGTTCTTC.

The V and J genes are TRBV19 and TRBJ1-5; maybe TRBD1 (6 bases). The CDR3 is made up of 12 amino acids. Germline assignment: CDR1 LNHDA and CDR2 SQIVND (reference sequence). The V end was cut by 7 bases, the J end by 4 bases, with 8 bases between. The CDR3 loop is CASKTGNQPQHF. The DNA of the CDR3 is TGTGCCAGTAAAACAGGGAATCAGCCCCAGCATTTT.

The V and J genes are TRBV4-2 and TRBJ2-7; the D gene is possibly TRBD2 (5 bases). V was shortened by 4 bases and J by 4 bases, with 17 bases between the two germline ends. The CDR3 is 15 amino acids. The germline CDR1 and CDR2 sequences are LGHNA and YNFKEQ. CDR3 region: CASSRLSRGDYEQYF. The DNA of the CDR3 is TGTGCCAGCAGCCGTTTATCTCGGGGAGATTACGAGCAGTACTTC.

This sequence joins TRBV6-1 and TRBJ2-1, with D maybe TRBD2 (6 bases). The CDR3 totals 15 residues. From germline, CDR1 is MNHNS and CDR2 SASEGT. V was clipped by 4 bases and J by 4 bases, with 14 bases between them. The CDR3 here is CASSGRGRGYNEQFF. DNA for the CDR3: TGTGCCAGCAGTGGTAGGGGACGGGGGTACAATGAGCAGTTCTTC.

The chain joins TRBV30 to TRBJ1-2; 7 bases are shared with TRBD1. This CDR3 region has 11 residues. CDR1 is GTSNPN, CDR2 SVGIG, per germline (reference sequence). The CDR3 DNA reads as TGTGCACGACAGGGCAACTATGGCTACACCTTC. Protein sequence: CARQGNYGYTF.

The chain is built from TRBV7-3 and TRBJ2-3, with 8 bases that match TRBD2. Germline V gives CDR1 SGHTA, CDR2 FQGTGA. Trimming removed 0 bases from V and 4 bases from J; junction bases left unmatched: 0. The CDR3 contains 14 residues. CDR3 sequence reads: CASSLTSGADTQYF. CDR3 bases: TGTGCCAGCAGCTTAACTAGCGGGGCAGATACGCAGTATTTT.

A few counts support this clone. Written as DNA, the CDR3 is TGTGCCAGCAGCCTCCAAGGGACAGGGGGTGAAAAACTGTTTTTT. Its protein product is CASSLQGTGGEKLFF. The chain links TRBV9 to TRBJ1-4, with TRBD1 identical over 11 bases. Germline lookup yields CDR1 SGDLS and CDR2 YYNGEE. This CDR3 region has 15 residues. V was clipped by 4 bases and J by 7 bases; unmatched bases: 6.

This chain connects TRBV4-3 to TRBJ2-1, with 9 bases that match TRBD1. Germline CDR1 LGHNA, CDR2 YSLEER. This CDR3 spans 17 amino acids. V was pared by 3 bases and J by 7 bases, with 13 bases of the junction left unmatched. CDR3 sequence (DNA): TGCGCCAGCAGCCACACCCTCGGACAGGGGACAAGGAATGAGCAGTTCTTC. Translation: CASSHTLGQGTRNEQFF.